This T cell receptor (beta chain) is drawn from a study of vaccination and CD4 T cells after COVID-19. Study overall: With a range of 35 to 161, the median interval from diagnosis to drawing post-COVID samples was about 100 days. Overlapping spike peptides served as the stimulus for the cells. These peptides came from SARS-CoV-2 and from the common cold coronaviruses HCoV-NL63, HCoV-OC43 and HCoV-229E. Study findings and constraints: Median SARS-CoV-2-reactive clonotype numbers went from around 20 to 38; this increase was not significant.

The Oncomine TCR Beta short-read assay generated sequence data from the DNA of cultured CD4+ T cells. From the PCR reads, TCRdb called clonotypes with MiXCR, one entry per CDR3 protein. Among under 10,000 distinct CDR3 sequences listed, under 60% were seen once. The table lists this clonotype with a few counts. What it binds is unknown. Treatment described: approximately nine-day PBMC culture with coronavirus spike peptide pools or control peptides (ViraFEST assay). Ahead of the COVID-19 pandemic (2011-2018), the CD4+ T cells of the unexposed donor were collected. ViraFEST used peptide pools to expand antigen-specific T cells and subsequently sequenced their TCRs. This TCR was recovered from a human donor in good health. Material: CD4+ T cells from blood, cultured in vitro.

CDR3 DNA sequence: TGCGCCAGCAGCTATGGACTAGCGGGCACAGATACGCAGTATTTT. This gives the protein CASSYGLAGTDTQYF. V usage is TRBV5-1 and J usage is TRBJ2-3, with 10 bases lining up with TRBD2. This CDR3 is built from 15 residues. V lost 3 bases to trimming and J lost 1 base; unmatched junction nucleotides: 2. The V gene's germline CDR1 is SGHRS and CDR2 YFSETQ.